The 20 T cell receptor beta chains given below trace back to one sample, sequenced in a study of blood T cell repertoires in COVID-19. TCRdb keeps only in-frame clones here, not all; method: immunoSEQ multiplex PCR. The sample lists more than 95,000 clones, about 80% occurring once. The sequenced material came from peripheral blood. Receptors originate from a woman in her 70s with acute or convalescent COVID-19.

This clone was observed once. The chain combines TRBV11-3 with TRBJ2-2; TRBD1 aligns across 7 bases. V dropped 4 bases and J dropped 6; count of bases not matched to a gene: 2. CDR1 is SGHNT and CDR2 is YENEEA in the germline V gene. The CDR3 length is 13 residues. CDR3: CASSWQGAGELFF. For the CDR3, the DNA is TGTGCCAGCAGCTGGCAGGGGGCCGGGGAGCTGTTTTTT.

Written as DNA, the CDR3 is TGTGCCAGCAGTGAAAAGGGGCCGGAAGGGTTCTTC. Its protein is CASSEKGPEGFF. The gene calls are TRBV6-1 and TRBJ2-1, with D possibly being TRBD1 (5 bases). Trimming cost V 2 bases and J 15 bases, with 14 bases left between them. Germline V lookup: CDR1 MNHNS, CDR2 SASEGT. The CDR3 totals 12 residues.

The chain recombines TRBV13 with TRBJ1-2; 8 nucleotides line up with TRBD1. Germline CDR1 and CDR2: PRHDT and FYEKMQ (reference sequence). The CDR3 length is 16 residues. V shed 4 bases and J 8 bases; nucleotides not matched to a gene: 15. Here the CDR3 DNA reads TGTGCCAGCAGCTCGTCCCTGGACAGGGAGGGGGTCGGCTACACCTTC. It codes for CASSSSLDREGVGYTF.

This clone was seen a few times. The gene calls are TRBV3-1 (or the pseudogene TRBV3-2) and TRBJ1-2, with D perhaps matching TRBD1 (6 bases). Trimming cost V 2 bases and J 4 bases, with 11 bases left between them. The germline V gene has CDR1 LGHDT and CDR2 YNNKEL (reference sequence). CDR3 length: 14 amino acids. The CDR3 DNA reads TGTGCCAGCAGCCAACAGGGGCGCGGCTATGGCTACACCTTC. It translates to CASSQQGRGYGYTF.

The genes are TRBV10-2 and TRBJ1-2; 7 bases match TRBD1. CDR3 length equals 15 residues. V shed 3 bases, J shed 2 bases, and the junction held 6 bases outside the gene matches. Germline loops: CDR1 WSHSY, CDR2 SAAADI. CDR3 in amino acids: CASSEPAGGNYGYTF. CDR3 bases: TGCGCCAGCAGTGAACCGGCAGGGGGAAACTATGGCTACACCTTC.

The V call is TRBV5-1, the J call TRBJ2-7; D is ambiguous. V was cut by 0 bases and J by 4 bases, with 8 bases left in between. The CDR3 is made up of 13 amino acids. CDR1 and CDR2 from the germline V gene are SGHRS and YFSETQ. CDR3 residues: CASSLGQQYEQYF. The CDR3 coding sequence is TGCGCCAGCAGCTTGGGTCAACAATACGAGCAGTACTTC. Together with reference TRBV5-1 and TRBJ2-7, the CDR3 gives the full variable domain: KAGVTQTPRYLIKTRGQQVTLSCSPISGHRSVSWYQQTPGQGLQFLFEYFSETQRNKGNFPGRFSGRQFSNSRSEMNVSTLELGDSALYLCASSLGQQYEQYFGPGTRLTVT.

The chain couples TRBV24-1 to TRBJ2-4, with 7 bases aligning to TRBD1. After removal of 6 bases from V and 3 bases from J, the junction contained 7 bases not matched to a gene. CDR1 is KGHDR, CDR2 SFDVKD, per germline. The CDR3 is 15 amino acids. The CDR3 loop is CATSNSGGGKNIQYF. The CDR3 nucleotides are TGTGCCACCAGTAATTCAGGGGGTGGCAAAAACATTCAGTACTTC.

This sequence joins TRBV18 and TRBJ2-5; TRBD2 matches 12 bases. The ends lost 3 bases at V and 1 base at J; junction bases unmatched: 12. Germline CDR1 and CDR2: KGHSH and LQKENI. This CDR3 has 19 amino acids. CDR3 DNA: TGTGCCAGCTCACCTCCCTACAAACTAGCGGGGGGCTTCCAAGAGACCCAGTACTTC. Its translation is CASSPPYKLAGGFQETQYF.

CDR3 nucleotide sequence: TGTGCCAGCAGCCCGGGACAGGCAAACACTGAAGCTTTCTTT. This gives the protein CASSPGQANTEAFF. This chain links TRBV7-9 with TRBJ1-1; 8 bases are shared with TRBD1. CDR1 SEHNR and CDR2 FQNEAQ come from the germline V gene (reference sequence). J was trimmed by 2 bases and V by 5 bases; bases with no gene match: 4. This CDR3 has 14 residues.

The J gene is TRBJ1-2, the V gene TRBV30; the D gene is possibly TRBD1 (6 bases). Germline V gene sequence: CDR1 GTSNPN, CDR2 SVGIG (reference sequence). This CDR3 has 13 amino acids. The V gene lost 0 bases and the J gene lost 8 bases, with 13 bases spanning the gap. CDR3 region: CAWSVGGTGGYTF. CDR3 DNA: TGTGCCTGGAGTGTAGGGGGAACGGGCGGCTACACCTTC.

Worth noting for this clone: This same CDR3 is encoded by further DNA sequences in the sample. The V call is TRBV7-8, the J call TRBJ2-3, with TRBD1 matching 9 bases. The CDR3 loop spans 14 amino acids. Germline CDR1 is SGHVS and CDR2 is FQNEAQ. V was pared by 5 bases and J by 1 base, with 1 base of the junction left unmatched. The CDR3 bases are TGTGCCAGCAGCAGGACAGGGGGCACAGATACGCAGTATTTT. Residues: CASSRTGGTDTQYF. The full variable domain, completed using reference TRBV7-8 and TRBJ2-3, is GAGVSQSPRYKVAKRGQDVALRCDPISGHVSLFWYQQALGQGPEFLTYFQNEAQLDKSGLPSDRFFAERPEGSVSTLKIQRTQQEDSAVYLCASSRTGGTDTQYFGPGTRLTVL.

This clone was detected only once. The chain has TRBV5-6 and TRBJ2-4; 8 nucleotides match TRBD1. The CDR3 is made up of 13 amino acids. Germline CDR1 is SGHDT and CDR2 is YYEEEE. V shed 2 bases and J 7 bases; nucleotides not matched to a gene: 2. Written as DNA, the CDR3 is TGTGCCAGCAGCTTCGGGACAGGCAACATTCAGTACTTC. This sequence encodes CASSFGTGNIQYF.

In this sample, this clone turned up once. The CDR3 sequence is CASSLGDMHILGYTF. The DNA for the CDR3 is TGTGCCAGCAGCTTAGGGGACATGCATATTCTGGGCTACACCTTC. V is TRBV5-6 and J is TRBJ1-2, with a weak D call TRBD1 (6 bases). Germline loops: CDR1 SGHDT, CDR2 YYEEEE. There are 15 residues in the CDR3. Trimming removed 2 bases at V and 8 bases at J, with 19 bases between. Drawing the rest from reference TRBV5-6 and TRBJ1-2, the complete variable domain is DAGVTQSPTHLIKTRGQQVTLRCSPKSGHDTVSWYQQALGQGPQFIFQYYEEEERQRGNFPDRFSGHQFPNYSSELNVNALLLGDSALYLCASSLGDMHILGYTFGSGTRLTVV.

In this sample, this clone turned up a few times. The CDR3, as DNA: TGTGCCACCAGTGATACAGGGGGCGGGAATCAGCCCCAGCATTTT. This codes for CATSDTGGGNQPQHF. The rearrangement joins TRBV24-1 to TRBJ1-5; TRBD1 agrees at 9 bases. The V gene end was trimmed by 3 bases and the J gene end by 4 bases; junction bases not matched to a gene: 3. Germline V gene lookup returns CDR1 KGHDR and CDR2 SFDVKD. This CDR3 has 15 amino acids.

This clone was picked up a small number of times. The chain is built from TRBV28 and TRBJ1-2; maybe TRBD1 (5 bases). The CDR3 consists of 13 residues. V lost 7 bases to trimming and J lost 4 bases, with 13 bases between them. Germline V gene sequence: CDR1 MDHEN, CDR2 SYDVKM. The CDR3 DNA reads TGTGCCAGCACCCTGTCAGGGATCTATGGCTACACCTTC. Translating gives CASTLSGIYGYTF.

V gene TRBV7-9 combines with J gene TRBJ1-1, with D possibly being TRBD1 (6 bases). Trimming took off 2 bases at V and 5 bases at J, with 12 bases between the two ends. The CDR3 sequence is 14 residues long. CDR1 and CDR2 from the germline V gene are SEHNR and FQNEAQ (reference sequence). In DNA, the CDR3 is TGTGCCAGCAGCTTACCAGGGGTGAGGACTGAAGCTTTCTTT. Amino acid sequence: CASSLPGVRTEAFF.

The V and J genes are TRBV13 and TRBJ1-2, with D hard to call. The V end was cut by 4 bases, the J end by 8 bases, with 11 bases between. The CDR3 runs to 12 residues. CDR1 and CDR2 from the germline V gene are PRHDT and FYEKMQ (reference sequence). The CDR3 region has the DNA TGTGCCAGCAGCTCCCTCGCGGCGGGCTACACCTTC. Translation gives CASSSLAAGYTF.

The chain is built from TRBV6-1 and TRBJ1-5; D is unresolved. The CDR3 is made up of 14 amino acids. V shed 1 base and J shed 0 bases, with 4 bases lying between them. Germline values: CDR1 MNHNS, CDR2 SASEGT. The CDR3, as DNA: TGTGCCAGCAGTGAAGGAGATAGCAATCAGCCCCAGCATTTT. Its translation: CASSEGDSNQPQHF.

V gene TRBV4-3 combines with J gene TRBJ2-4, with D possibly being TRBD1 (6 bases). In germline, CDR1 is LGHNA, CDR2 YSLEER. This CDR3 has 17 residues. V lost 4 bases, J lost 1 base, and 17 bases lay in between. The CDR3 nucleotides are TGCGCCAGCAGCCCTGGACAGACTTCCCCGGCCAAAAACATTCAGTACTTC. Protein product: CASSPGQTSPAKNIQYF.

The chain combines TRBV11-3 with TRBJ2-3; 13 bases fit TRBD2. J lost 4 bases, V lost 5 bases, and 9 bases had no gene match. Germline V lookup: CDR1 SGHNT, CDR2 YENEEA. The CDR3 runs 17 residues. The DNA for the CDR3 is TGTGCCAGCAGCCCACGCACTAGCGGGGGGGCTTCAGATACGCAGTATTTT. It encodes CASSPRTSGGASDTQYF. Full variable domain (missing parts from reference TRBV11-3 and TRBJ2-3): EAGVVQSPRYKIIEKKQPVAFWCNPISGHNTLYWYLQNLGQGPELLIRYENEEAVDDSQLPKDRFSAERLKGVDSTLKIQPAELGDSAVYLCASSPRTSGGASDTQYFGPGTRLTVL.